The rows below give T cell receptor beta chains drawn from one sample of a study of blood T cell repertoires in COVID-19. Profiled with immunoSEQ multiplex PCR; TCRdb holds only in-frame clones, not every one. The sample consists of around 200,000 clones, 83% of them appearing once. Material for sequencing was peripheral blood. These TCRs come from a woman in her forties with active or convalescent COVID-19. CDR3s include the opening cysteine and the closing phenylalanine or tryptophan. A D gene is named only where the DNA matches it firmly. For some rows the clone size is stated as once, few or many, or as a class when expanded; others skip it.

. | . | TRBJ2-5 | TRBV12-3/TRBV12-4 | CASSFRRETQYF | TGTGCCAGCAGTTTCCGCCGGGAGACCCAGTACTTC
. | once | TRBJ1-2 | TRBV12-3/TRBV12-4 | CASSLPANYGYTF | TGTGCCAGCAGTTTACCAGCTAACTATGGCTACACCTTC
TRBD1 | . | TRBJ1-6 | TRBV6-5 | CASTFRDRDNSPLHF | TGTGCCAGCACCTTCCGGGACAGGGATAATTCACCCCTCCACTTT
. | . | TRBJ1-2 | TRBV13 | CASSFQGPYGYTF | TGTGCCAGCAGCTTTCAGGGCCCCTATGGCTACACCTTC
. | . | TRBJ2-7 | TRBV10-3 | CAISFGGIYEQYF | TGTGCCATCAGTTTCGGAGGGATCTACGAGCAGTACTTC
. | few | TRBJ1-6 | TRBV30 | CAWSFLSGGPLHF | TGTGCCTGGAGCTTTTTGTCCGGGGGACCTCTCCACTTT
. | many | TRBJ2-7 | TRBV27 | CASSLTRNPYEQYF | TGTGCCAGCAGCCTGACTCGTAATCCCTACGAGCAGTACTTC
. | . | TRBJ2-7 | TRBV2 | CASGRDTIYEQYF | TGTGCCAGCGGCCGGGACACGATCTACGAGCAGTACTTC
. | . | TRBJ1-4 | TRBV19 | CASSIGGGRNEKLFF | TGTGCCAGTAGTATCGGCGGAGGACGAAATGAAAAACTGTTTTTT
TRBD1 | . | TRBJ2-3 | TRBV28 | CASSWTGSTDTQYF | TGTGCCAGCAGTTGGACAGGGAGCACAGATACGCAGTATTTT
TRBD2 | . | TRBJ2-1 | TRBV7-2 | CASSFRTSGRAREQFF | TGTGCCAGCAGCTTCCGGACTAGCGGGAGGGCCCGGGAGCAGTTCTTC
TRBD2 | . | TRBJ2-1 | TRBV24-1 | CATSDTRTSGESSYNEQFF | TGTGCCACCAGTGACACCCGGACTAGCGGCGAAAGCTCCTACAATGAGCAGTTCTTC
TRBD1 | . | TRBJ1-5 | TRBV7-2 | CASSHGTGGWNSNQPQHF | TGTGCCAGCAGCCACGGGACAGGGGGCTGGAATAGCAATCAGCCCCAGCATTTT
. | . | TRBJ2-5 | TRBV2 | CATRGQGGQETQYF | TGTGCCACCCGCGGACAGGGAGGGCAAGAGACCCAGTACTTC
TRBD1 | once | TRBJ2-7 | TRBV5-5 | CASSQDRGFSYEQYF | TGTGCCAGCAGCCAGGACAGGGGATTTTCCTACGAGCAGTACTTC
. | . | TRBJ1-1 | TRBV7-2 | CASSLTGRTEAFF | TGTGCCAGCAGTCTTACAGGGAGAACTGAAGCTTTCTTT
. | . | TRBJ1-2 | TRBV27 | CASSSAGDYGYTF | TGTGCCAGCAGTTCCGCGGGGGACTATGGCTACACCTTC
TRBD2 | . | TRBJ2-7 | TRBV9 | CASSVTSGGSSYEQYF | TGTGCCAGCAGCGTCACTAGCGGGGGGTCTTCCTACGAGCAGTACTTC
TRBD2 | . | TRBJ2-6 | TRBV30 | CAWSGRLAGGRSSGANVLTF | TGTGCCTGGAGTGGACGACTAGCGGGGGGGCGGAGCTCTGGGGCCAACGTCCTGACTTTC
. | . | TRBJ1-3 | TRBV19 | CASRIGHGGGNTIYF | TGTGCCAGTAGGATTGGACATGGTGGTGGAAACACCATATATTTT
. | . | TRBJ1-6 | TRBV12-3/TRBV12-4 | CASSLRRLGALHF | TGTGCCAGCAGTCTGAGACGATTGGGAGCCCTCCACTTT
. | . | TRBJ1-5 | TRBV7-9 | CASSLERGLGYSNQPQHF | TGTGCCAGCAGCTTAGAGAGAGGTCTAGGATATAGCAATCAGCCCCAGCATTTT
. | . | TRBJ1-1 | TRBV4-2 | CASSQRDTITEAFF | TGTGCCAGCAGCCAACGGGACACAATCACTGAAGCTTTCTTT